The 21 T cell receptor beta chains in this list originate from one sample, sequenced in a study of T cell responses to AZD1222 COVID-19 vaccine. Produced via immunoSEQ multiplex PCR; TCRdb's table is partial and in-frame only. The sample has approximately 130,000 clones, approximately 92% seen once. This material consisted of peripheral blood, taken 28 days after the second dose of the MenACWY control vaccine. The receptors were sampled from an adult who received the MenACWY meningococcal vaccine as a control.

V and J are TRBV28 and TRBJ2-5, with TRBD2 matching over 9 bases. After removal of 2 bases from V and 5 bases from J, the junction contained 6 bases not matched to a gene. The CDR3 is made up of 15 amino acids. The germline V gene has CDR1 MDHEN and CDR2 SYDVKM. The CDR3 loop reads CASSLAGGPRETQYF. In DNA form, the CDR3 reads TGTGCCAGCAGTTTAGCGGGAGGGCCCAGGGAGACCCAGTACTTC.

The CDR3 sequence: CASSPRSQGPTGELFF. CDR3 in DNA: TGTGCCAGCTCACCACGGTCCCAGGGCCCCACCGGGGAGCTGTTTTTT. The chain employs TRBV18 and TRBJ2-2; TRBD1 might be the D (5 bases). Germline-derived CDR1 and CDR2 are KGHSH and LQKENI. The CDR3 runs to 16 residues. V lost 1 base to trimming and J lost 4 bases, with 13 bases between them.

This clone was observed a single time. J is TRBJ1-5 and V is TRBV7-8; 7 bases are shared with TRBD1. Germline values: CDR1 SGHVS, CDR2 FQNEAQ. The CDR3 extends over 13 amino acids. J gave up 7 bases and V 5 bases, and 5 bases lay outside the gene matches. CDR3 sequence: CASSARQGQPQHF. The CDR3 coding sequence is TGTGCCAGCAGCGCACGACAGGGCCAGCCCCAGCATTTT.

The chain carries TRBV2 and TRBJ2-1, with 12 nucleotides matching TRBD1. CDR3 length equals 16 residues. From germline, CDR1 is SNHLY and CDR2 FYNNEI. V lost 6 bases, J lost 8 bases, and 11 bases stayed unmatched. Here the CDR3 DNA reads TGTGCCAGCAGGGAACCCCGGGACAGGGGGCCCTATGAGCAGTTCTTC. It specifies CASREPRDRGPYEQFF.

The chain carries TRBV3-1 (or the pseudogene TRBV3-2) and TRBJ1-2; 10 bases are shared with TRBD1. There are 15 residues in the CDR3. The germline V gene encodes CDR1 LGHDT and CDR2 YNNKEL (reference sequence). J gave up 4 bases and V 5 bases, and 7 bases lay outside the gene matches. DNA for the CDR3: TGTGCCAGCAGCGCCCGACAGGGGGCGGGCTATGGCTACACCTTC. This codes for CASSARQGAGYGYTF.

The CDR3 nucleotides read TGTGCCAGCAGCCAAGAACAGGGGAGAGAAAAACTGTTTTTT. This codes for CASSQEQGREKLFF. This chain uses TRBV4-2 with TRBJ1-4, with TRBD1 identical over 7 bases. This CDR3 contains 14 residues. V gave up 0 bases and J gave up 8 bases; unmatched junction bases: 3. Germline V gene lookup returns CDR1 LGHNA and CDR2 YNFKEQ.

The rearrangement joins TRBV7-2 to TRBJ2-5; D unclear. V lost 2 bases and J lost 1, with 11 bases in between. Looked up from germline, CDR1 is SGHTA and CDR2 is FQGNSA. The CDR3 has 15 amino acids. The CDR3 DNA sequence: TGTGCCAGCAGCTTATCAGCCAGAAGCCAAGAGACCCAGTACTTC. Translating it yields CASSLSARSQETQYF. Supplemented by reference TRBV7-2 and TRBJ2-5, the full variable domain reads GAGVSQSPSNKVTEKGKDVELRCDPISGHTALYWYRQSLGQGLEFLIYFQGNSAPDKSGLPSDRFSAERTGGSVSTLTIQRTQQEDSAVYLCASSLSARSQETQYFGPGTRLLVL.

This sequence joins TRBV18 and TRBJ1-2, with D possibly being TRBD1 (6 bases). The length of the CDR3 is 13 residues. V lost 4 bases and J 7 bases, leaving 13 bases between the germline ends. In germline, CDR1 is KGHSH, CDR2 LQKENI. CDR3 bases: TGTGCCAGCTCACAGGGACAACAGGGTGGCTACACCTTC. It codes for CASSQGQQGGYTF.

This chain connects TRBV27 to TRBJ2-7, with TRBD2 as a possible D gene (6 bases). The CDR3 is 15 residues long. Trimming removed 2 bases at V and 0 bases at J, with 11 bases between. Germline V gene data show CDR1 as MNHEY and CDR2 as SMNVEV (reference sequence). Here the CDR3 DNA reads TGTGCCAGCAGTTTAGGCGGGGTTAGCTCCTACGAGCAGTACTTC. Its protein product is CASSLGGVSSYEQYF.

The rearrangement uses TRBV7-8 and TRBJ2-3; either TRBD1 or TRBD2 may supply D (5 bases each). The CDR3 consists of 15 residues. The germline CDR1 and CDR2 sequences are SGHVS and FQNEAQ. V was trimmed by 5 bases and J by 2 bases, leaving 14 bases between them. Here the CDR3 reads CASSPDWTTTDTQYF. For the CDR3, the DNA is TGTGCCAGCAGCCCGGACTGGACAACCACAGATACGCAGTATTTT.

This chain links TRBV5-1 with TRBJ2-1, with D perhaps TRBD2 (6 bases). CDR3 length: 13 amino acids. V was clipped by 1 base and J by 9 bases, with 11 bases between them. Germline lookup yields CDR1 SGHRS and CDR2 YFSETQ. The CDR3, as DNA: TGCGCCAGCAGCTTGTACCAGGGAGGTGAGCAGTTCTTC. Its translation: CASSLYQGGEQFF. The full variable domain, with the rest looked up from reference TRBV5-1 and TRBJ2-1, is KAGVTQTPRYLIKTRGQQVTLSCSPISGHRSVSWYQQTPGQGLQFLFEYFSETQRNKGNFPGRFSGRQFSNSRSEMNVSTLELGDSALYLCASSLYQGGEQFFGPGTRLTVL.

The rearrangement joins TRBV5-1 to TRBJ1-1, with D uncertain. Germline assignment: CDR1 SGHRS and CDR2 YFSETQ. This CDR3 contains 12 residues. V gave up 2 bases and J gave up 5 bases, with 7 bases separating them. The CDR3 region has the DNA TGCGCCAGCAGCTTAAGAGGGACTGAAGCTTTCTTT. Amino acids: CASSLRGTEAFF.

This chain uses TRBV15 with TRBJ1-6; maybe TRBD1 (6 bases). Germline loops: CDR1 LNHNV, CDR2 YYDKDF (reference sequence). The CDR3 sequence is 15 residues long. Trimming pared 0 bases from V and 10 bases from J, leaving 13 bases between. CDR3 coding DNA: TGTGCCACCAGCAGAGATCGGGGGGCAGGATCACCCCTCCACTTT. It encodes CATSRDRGAGSPLHF.

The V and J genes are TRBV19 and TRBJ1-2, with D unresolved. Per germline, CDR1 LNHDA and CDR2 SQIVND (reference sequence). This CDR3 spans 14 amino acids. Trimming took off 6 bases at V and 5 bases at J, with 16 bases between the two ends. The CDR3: CASSPPERLYGYTF. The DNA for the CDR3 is TGTGCCAGTAGCCCCCCGGAAAGGCTGTATGGCTACACCTTC.

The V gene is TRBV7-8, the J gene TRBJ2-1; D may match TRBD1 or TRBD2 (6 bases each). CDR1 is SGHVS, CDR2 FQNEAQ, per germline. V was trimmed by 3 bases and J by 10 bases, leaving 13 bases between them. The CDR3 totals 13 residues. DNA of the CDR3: TGTGCCAGCAGCTTCGTTGGAGGGGGGGAGCAGTTCTTC. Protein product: CASSFVGGGEQFF.

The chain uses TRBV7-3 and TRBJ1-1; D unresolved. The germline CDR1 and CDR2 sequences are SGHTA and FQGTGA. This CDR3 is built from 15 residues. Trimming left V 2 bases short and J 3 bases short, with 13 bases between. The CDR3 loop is CASSLRGVEYTEAFF. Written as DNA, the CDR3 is TGTGCCAGCAGCTTACGAGGAGTAGAGTACACTGAAGCTTTCTTT.

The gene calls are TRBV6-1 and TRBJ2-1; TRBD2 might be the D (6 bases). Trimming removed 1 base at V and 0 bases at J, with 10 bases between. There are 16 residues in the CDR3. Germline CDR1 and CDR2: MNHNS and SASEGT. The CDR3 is CASSEGAGGSYNEQFF. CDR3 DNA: TGTGCCAGCAGTGAAGGAGCGGGCGGCTCCTACAATGAGCAGTTCTTC.

The CDR3 region has the DNA TGTGCCAGCACCAGAGACAGCTTGAACACTGAAGCTTTCTTT. Residues: CASTRDSLNTEAFF. The chain is built from TRBV6-5 and TRBJ1-1; D perhaps matches TRBD1 (5 bases). V lost 7 bases and J lost 0, with 12 bases in between. CDR3 length: 14 residues. Germline V gives CDR1 MNHEY, CDR2 SVGAGI.

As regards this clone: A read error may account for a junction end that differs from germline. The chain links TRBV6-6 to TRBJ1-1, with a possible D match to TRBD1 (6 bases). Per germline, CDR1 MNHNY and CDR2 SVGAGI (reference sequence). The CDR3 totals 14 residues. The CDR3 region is CASSDSGDPDEAFF. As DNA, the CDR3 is TGTGCCAGCAGTGACTCAGGGGACCCCGATGAAGCTTTCTTT.

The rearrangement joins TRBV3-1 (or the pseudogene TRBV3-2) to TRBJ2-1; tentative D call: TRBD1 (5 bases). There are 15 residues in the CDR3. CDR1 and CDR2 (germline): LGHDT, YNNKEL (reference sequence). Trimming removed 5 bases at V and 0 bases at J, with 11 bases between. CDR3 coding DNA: TGTGCCAGCAGCGACAGCAGGAGCTCCTACAATGAGCAGTTCTTC. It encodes CASSDSRSSYNEQFF.

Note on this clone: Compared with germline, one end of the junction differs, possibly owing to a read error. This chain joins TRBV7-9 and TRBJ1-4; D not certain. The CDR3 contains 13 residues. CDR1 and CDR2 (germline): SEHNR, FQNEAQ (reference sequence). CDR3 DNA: TGTGCCAGCAGCCCGCGGGCGCTGGGAAATATAGTTTTT. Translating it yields CASSPRALGNIVF. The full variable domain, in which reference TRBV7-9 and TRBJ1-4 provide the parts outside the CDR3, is DTGVSQNPRHKITKRGQNVTFRCDPISEHNRLYWYRQTLGQGPEFLTYFQNEAQLEKSRLLSDRFSAERPKGSFSTLEIQRTEQGDSAMYLCASSPRALGNIVFGSGTQLSVL.